This entry lists 9 T cell receptor beta chains sequenced from one sample in a study of T cell repertoires in cytomegalovirus infection. No antigen is known for these receptors. In TCRdb, the reads were re-called with MiXCR into one record per CDR3 protein. The repertoire holds about 340,000 distinct CDR3 sequences, with about 27% as singletons. Sequencing was performed on cultured PBMCs, taken from culture after CMV antigen stimulation. The receptors stem from a human donor in good health (CMV status not recorded). Some clones in this sample may be carry-over from other donors' samples.

Remarks on this clonotype: One end of the junction fails to match germline, which may point to a read error. The chain combines TRBV12-3 or TRBV12-4 with TRBJ1-1; D gene ambiguous. The CDR3 runs to 15 residues. CDR3 loop: CASSLATWGGTEAFF. CDR3 sequence (DNA): TGTGCCAGTAGTTTAGCAACATGGGGAGGGACTGAAGCTTTCTTT.

This rearrangement joins TRBV20-1 to TRBJ2-7, with 10 bases fitting TRBD2. With V trimmed by 5 bases and J by 5 bases, 6 bases remained unmatched. Germline V CDR1 and CDR2: DFQATT, SNEGSKA (reference sequence). The CDR3 length is 13 residues. This CDR3 reads CSALAGDVHEQYF. CDR3 coding DNA: TGCAGTGCTCTAGCGGGAGATGTCCACGAGCAGTACTTC.

This clonotype came up a few times. V usage is TRBV20-1 and J usage is TRBJ2-7; tentative D call: TRBD2 (5 bases). Trimming took off 5 bases at V and 4 bases at J, with 18 bases between the two ends. CDR1 DFQATT and CDR2 SNEGSKA come from the germline V gene (reference sequence). The CDR3 totals 14 residues. In DNA form, the CDR3 reads TGCAGTGCTCCTGGCGGGTCGGGTATATACGAGCAGTACTTC. Translating it yields CSAPGGSGIYEQYF.

This clonotype has just a few counts. The chain joins TRBV28 to TRBJ2-7; D gene uncertain. The V gene's germline CDR1 is MDHEN and CDR2 SYDVKM. The V end lost 6 bases, the J end lost 2 bases, and 17 bases lay between the germline ends. The CDR3 is made up of 15 amino acids. The CDR3 DNA reads as TGTGCCAGCAGCCCGTCTGCGCCCCAAGCCTACGAGCAGTACTTC. Amino acids: CASSPSAPQAYEQYF.

This clonotype has only a few counts. The gene calls are TRBV7-9 and TRBJ1-5, with D perhaps TRBD1 (6 bases). The CDR3 runs 14 residues. Germline V CDR1 and CDR2: SEHNR, FQNEAQ (reference sequence). Trimming left V 5 bases short and J 6 bases short, with 14 bases between. The CDR3 region is CASSGLGGAQPQHF. Here the CDR3 DNA reads TGTGCCAGCAGCGGGTTGGGGGGGGCTCAGCCCCAGCATTTT.

The chain couples TRBV4-1 to TRBJ1-5; D unresolved. Deletions cut 0 bases from V and 5 bases from J, with 11 bases between. CDR3 length: 15 residues. The germline V gene has CDR1 MGHRA and CDR2 YSYEKL. Here the CDR3 reads CASSQDRGPDQPQHF. As DNA, the CDR3 is TGCGCCAGCAGCCAAGACAGAGGGCCGGATCAGCCCCAGCATTTT.

The chain joins TRBV12-3 or TRBV12-4 to TRBJ1-1; 7 bases are a match to TRBD1. The CDR3 has 14 amino acids. J gave up 4 bases and V 8 bases, and 10 bases lay outside the gene matches. CDR3 bases: TGTGCCAGCGTCGCTACAGGGGTTGGCACTGAAGCTTTCTTT. This sequence encodes CASVATGVGTEAFF.

This clonotype came up many times. V usage is TRBV7-6 and J usage is TRBJ2-1; 8 nucleotides align to TRBD2. Per the germline V gene, CDR1 is SGHVS and CDR2 is FNYEAQ. The ends lost 1 base at V and 6 bases at J; junction bases unmatched: 8. The CDR3 covers 16 residues. The CDR3: CASSLGSGTRVNEQFF. CDR3 in DNA: TGTGCCAGCAGCTTAGGGTCCGGGACTAGAGTCAATGAGCAGTTCTTC.

The CDR3 DNA reads as TGTGCCAGCAGTGAATCTAACAGGGTCACTTCACCCCTCCACTTT. Its translation is CASSESNRVTSPLHF. The chain has TRBV25-1 and TRBJ1-6; TRBD1 is a possible D gene (6 bases). Germline V CDR1 and CDR2: MGHDK, SYGVNS. The V and J ends lost 1 base and 9 bases respectively, with 13 bases between them. The CDR3 contains 15 residues. The whole variable domain, filled in from reference TRBV25-1 and TRBJ1-6, reads EADIYQTPRYLVIGTGKKITLECSQTMGHDKMYWYQQDPGMELHLIHYSYGVNSTEKGDLSSESTVSRIRTEHFPLTLESARPSHTSQYLCASSESNRVTSPLHFGNGTRLTVT.